These 19 T cell receptor beta chains came from one sample sequenced in a study of blood T cell repertoires in COVID-19. Method: immunoSEQ multiplex PCR; TCRdb's copy keeps in-frame clones and lacks some. The sample records roughly 200,000 clones, about four fifths being singletons. The sequenced material came from PBMCs or T cells enriched from blood (not recorded which). These receptors were collected from a woman aged 45-65 years who had been exposed to COVID-19.

This clone was seen a single time. The chain is built from TRBV19 and TRBJ2-2, with 11 bases identical to TRBD2. Per the germline V gene, CDR1 is LNHDA and CDR2 is SQIVND (reference sequence). The CDR3 is made up of 15 amino acids. After removal of 6 bases from V and 8 bases from J, the junction contained 8 bases not matched to a gene. As DNA, the CDR3 is TGTGCCAGTAGAACAAGACTAGCGGGGCGAGGGGAGCTGTTTTTT. This sequence encodes CASRTRLAGRGELFF.

The chain links TRBV7-6 to TRBJ2-3; D perhaps matches TRBD2 (5 bases). The V end lost 4 bases, the J end lost 6 bases, and 14 bases lay between the germline ends. The CDR3 is 14 amino acids. Germline V gene sequence: CDR1 SGHVS, CDR2 FNYEAQ. In DNA, the CDR3 is TGTGCCAGCAGCTCTTCTGGCGGGCAGGATACGCAGTATTTT. Its translation: CASSSSGGQDTQYF.

The gene calls are TRBV7-2 and TRBJ2-1; 10 nucleotides align to TRBD2. This CDR3 spans 14 amino acids. The germline V gene encodes CDR1 SGHTA and CDR2 FQGNSA. The V gene end was trimmed by 6 bases and the J gene end by 7 bases; junction bases not matched to a gene: 6. Here the CDR3 reads CASSYLAGANEQFF. The CDR3 coding sequence is TGTGCCAGCAGTTACCTAGCGGGGGCTAATGAGCAGTTCTTC.

This clone was found a few times. This chain joins TRBV7-2 and TRBJ1-2, with D uncertain. CDR1 and CDR2 (germline): SGHTA, FQGNSA. The CDR3 is made up of 14 amino acids. Trimming stripped 5 bases from V and 4 bases from J, with 14 bases between. CDR3 in amino acids: CASSPRPGLYGYTF. The CDR3 DNA follows: TGTGCCAGCAGCCCCCGGCCAGGCCTCTATGGCTACACCTTC. The full variable domain, its missing parts supplied by reference TRBV7-2 and TRBJ1-2, is GAGVSQSPSNKVTEKGKDVELRCDPISGHTALYWYRQSLGQGLEFLIYFQGNSAPDKSGLPSDRFSAERTGGSVSTLTIQRTQQEDSAVYLCASSPRPGLYGYTFGSGTRLTVV.

The chain employs TRBV9 and TRBJ1-5; perhaps TRBD1 as D (5 bases). From germline, CDR1 is SGDLS and CDR2 YYNGEE. The V gene lost 0 bases and the J gene lost 3 bases, with 10 bases spanning the gap. CDR3 length: 15 amino acids. The CDR3: CASSVGGLTNQPQHF. CDR3 sequence (DNA): TGTGCCAGCAGCGTAGGGGGACTCACCAATCAGCCCCAGCATTTT.

The chain links TRBV4-1 to TRBJ1-1; perhaps TRBD1 as D (5 bases). The CDR3 is made up of 15 amino acids. CDR1 and CDR2 (germline): MGHRA, YSYEKL. Trimming left V 1 base short and J 0 bases short, with 9 bases between. The CDR3: CASSQGQNLNTEAFF. DNA for the CDR3: TGCGCCAGCAGCCAAGGACAGAACTTGAACACTGAAGCTTTCTTT.

CDR3 loop: CASTGGLNTEAFF. CDR3 nucleotides: TGTGCCAGCACCGGAGGTCTGAACACTGAAGCTTTCTTT. The chain couples TRBV7-2 to TRBJ1-1, with no clear D. Trimming took off 7 bases at V and 0 bases at J, with 9 bases between the two ends. There are 13 residues in the CDR3. Per the germline V gene, CDR1 is SGHTA and CDR2 is FQGNSA.

This rearrangement joins TRBV7-9 to TRBJ2-7; 7 bases fit TRBD2. Per germline, CDR1 SEHNR and CDR2 FQNEAQ (reference sequence). V shed 2 bases, J shed 0 bases, and the junction held 10 bases outside the gene matches. The CDR3 contains 17 residues. DNA for the CDR3: TGTGCCAGCAGCTTATACGTCGCGGGGACTATCTCCTACGAGCAGTACTTC. Its translation: CASSLYVAGTISYEQYF.

V and J are TRBV29-1 and TRBJ1-1; D may be TRBD1 (6 bases). V lost 2 bases and J lost 1, with 17 bases in between. CDR1 SQVTM and CDR2 ANQGSEA come from the germline V gene. The CDR3 consists of 16 residues. CDR3 sequence (DNA): TGCAGCGTTGAAAGGGGGTCCTTACTAAGGAACACTGAAGCTTTCTTT. Translating gives CSVERGSLLRNTEAFF.

This clone appeared once. The rearrangement uses TRBV6-5 and TRBJ1-2; D may be TRBD1 (5 bases). Germline loops: CDR1 MNHEY, CDR2 SVGAGI. There are 13 residues in the CDR3. The V and J ends lost 4 bases and 6 bases respectively, with 12 bases between them. CDR3 nucleotides: TGTGCCAGCAGTTCCGGGACTCCCAATGGCTACACCTTC. Translating it yields CASSSGTPNGYTF.

This clone has only a few counts. This sequence joins TRBV7-8 and TRBJ2-2, with unresolved D. The length of the CDR3 is 15 residues. V lost 4 bases, J lost 4 bases, and 13 bases lay in between. Germline CDR1 and CDR2: SGHVS and FQNEAQ. CDR3 DNA: TGTGCCAGCAGCTCCCTCGGGTCGGCCACCGGGGAGCTGTTTTTT. Its translation is CASSSLGSATGELFF.

The genes are TRBV5-6 and TRBJ2-6, with D possibly matching TRBD1 (5 bases). Germline CDR1 reads SGHDT; CDR2 reads YYEEEE. V was cut by 6 bases and J by 0 bases, with 10 bases left in between. This CDR3 spans 15 amino acids. The CDR3 DNA follows: TGTGCCAGCACCTTTGACAGCTCTGGGGCCAACGTCCTGACTTTC. Protein sequence: CASTFDSSGANVLTF.

This clone was detected once. The chain links TRBV19 to TRBJ2-2; D is possibly TRBD1 (6 bases). The V gene's germline CDR1 is LNHDA and CDR2 SQIVND (reference sequence). V was trimmed by 5 bases and J by 6 bases, leaving 16 bases between them. The length of the CDR3 is 15 residues. The chain's CDR3 is CASSALQGGSGELFF. The CDR3 DNA is TGTGCCAGTAGTGCTCTACAGGGCGGCTCCGGGGAGCTGTTTTTT.

The chain employs TRBV2 and TRBJ1-5; 7 bases match TRBD1. CDR1 and CDR2 from the germline V gene are SNHLY and FYNNEI. The V gene end was trimmed by 5 bases and the J gene end by 0 bases; junction bases not matched to a gene: 4. The CDR3 has 15 amino acids. CDR3 DNA: TGTGCCAGCAGTTTCCGGGACAGTAGCAATCAGCCCCAGCATTTT. It is translated as CASSFRDSSNQPQHF.

The chain recombines TRBV5-5 with TRBJ1-6; 9 nucleotides agree with TRBD1. The V gene's germline CDR1 is SGHKS and CDR2 YYEKEE (reference sequence). V was pared by 1 base and J by 7 bases, with 9 bases of the junction left unmatched. The CDR3 spans 17 residues. CDR3 coding DNA: TGTGCCAGCAGCTTGACATGGGGGACAGGGAGAAATTCACCCCTCCACTTT. It codes for CASSLTWGTGRNSPLHF. Complete variable domain (other parts from reference TRBV5-5 and TRBJ1-6): DAGVTQSPTHLIKTRGQQVTLRCSPISGHKSVSWYQQVLGQGPQFIFQYYEKEERGRGNFPDRFSARQFPNYSSELNVNALLLGDSALYLCASSLTWGTGRNSPLHFGNGTRLTVT.

The V and J genes are TRBV28 and TRBJ1-4; 10 bases are a match to TRBD1. Unmatched junction bases numbered 17, after V lost 6 bases and J lost 13 bases. Looked up from germline, CDR1 is MDHEN and CDR2 is SYDVKM. The CDR3 spans 16 residues. CDR3 nucleotide sequence: TGTGCCAGCAGCTTGCCCCCGGGACAGGGGTACGTGCGACTGTTTTTT. Protein sequence: CASSLPPGQGYVRLFF.

V usage is TRBV15 and J usage is TRBJ2-1, with 10 bases aligning to TRBD1. Germline CDR1 reads LNHNV; CDR2 reads YYDKDF (reference sequence). The ends lost 1 base at V and 6 bases at J; junction bases unmatched: 9. The CDR3 covers 17 residues. CDR3 nucleotides: TGTGCCACCAGCAGAGGGGCGGGGGGACAGGGGTCCAATGAGCAGTTCTTC. Its translation is CATSRGAGGQGSNEQFF.

The CDR3 region has the DNA TGTGCCAGCAGCCATAGACAGGGGTCGGGGGCCAACGTCCTGACTTTC. This sequence encodes CASSHRQGSGANVLTF. This rearrangement joins TRBV14 to TRBJ2-6; the match to TRBD1 covers 8 bases. The germline CDR1 and CDR2 sequences are SGHDN and FVKESK. The CDR3 covers 16 residues. The ends lost 3 bases at V and 4 bases at J; junction bases unmatched: 5. Based on the CDR3 plus reference TRBV14 and TRBJ2-6, the full variable domain is EAGVTQFPSHSVIEKGQTVTLRCDPISGHDNLYWYRRVMGKEIKFLLHFVKESKQDESGMPNNRFLAERTGGTYSTLKVQPAELEDSGVYFCASSHRQGSGANVLTFGAGSRLTVL.

This chain uses TRBV29-1 with TRBJ1-2; tentative D call: TRBD1 (5 bases). CDR3 length: 15 amino acids. Germline V gene sequence: CDR1 SQVTM, CDR2 ANQGSEA. V lost 2 bases to trimming and J lost 7 bases, with 20 bases between them. CDR3 loop: CSVEMAHLGTPGYTF. The CDR3 bases are TGCAGCGTTGAAATGGCTCACCTAGGGACTCCTGGCTACACCTTC.